Below, 5 T cell receptor beta chains from the same sample are listed, as sequenced in a study of T cell responses to AZD1222 COVID-19 vaccine. Method: immunoSEQ multiplex PCR; TCRdb's copy keeps in-frame clones and lacks some. The data hold 150,000 to 200,000 clones, with more than 85% observed a single time. This specimen was peripheral blood, taken on day 0 of AZD1222 vaccination. Source of these receptors: an adult in good health.

The sample holds a few counts of this clone. The chain recombines TRBV2 with TRBJ1-2, with D possibly being TRBD1 (5 bases). The V end was cut by 1 base, the J end by 2 bases, with 5 bases between. In germline, CDR1 is SNHLY, CDR2 FYNNEI. This CDR3 region has 13 residues. This CDR3 reads CASSEGQNYGYTF. The DNA of the CDR3 is TGTGCCAGCAGTGAAGGACAGAACTATGGCTACACCTTC.

This clone was found once. The CDR3 loop is CATSRDKGNQPQHF. Here the CDR3 DNA reads TGTGCCACCAGCAGAGATAAAGGCAATCAGCCCCAGCATTTT. The gene calls are TRBV15 and TRBJ1-5; D uncertain. Germline CDR1 LNHNV, CDR2 YYDKDF (reference sequence). The CDR3 loop spans 14 amino acids. V was cut by 0 bases and J by 2 bases, with 5 bases left in between.

The J gene is TRBJ2-6, the V gene TRBV18; TRBD1 might be the D (5 bases). V lost 6 bases to trimming and J lost 2 bases, with 11 bases between them. This CDR3 has 15 amino acids. Germline V gene sequence: CDR1 KGHSH, CDR2 LQKENI. Here the CDR3 reads CASSIGAAGANVLTF. The CDR3 DNA reads as TGTGCCAGCTCTATAGGGGCGGCTGGGGCCAACGTCCTGACTTTC.

This chain connects TRBV7-9 to TRBJ1-6; 10 positions agree with TRBD1. The J segment lost 7 bases and the V segment lost 5 bases, leaving 5 bases of the junction unmatched. CDR1 and CDR2 from the germline V gene are SEHNR and FQNEAQ (reference sequence). The CDR3 contains 15 residues. The DNA of the CDR3 is TGTGCCAGCAGCCCCCGGACAGGGGGGAATTCACCCCTCCACTTT. It encodes CASSPRTGGNSPLHF.

The chain couples TRBV6-5 to TRBJ1-5; TRBD1 matches at 7 bases. J lost 9 bases, V lost 0 bases, and 11 bases had no gene match. The CDR3 consists of 16 residues. Germline V gives CDR1 MNHEY, CDR2 SVGAGI. CDR3 DNA: TGTGCCAGCAGTTACTCGACAGGGCCGGGTGTTTGGCCCCAGCATTTT. Amino acids: CASSYSTGPGVWPQHF.